A selection of T cell receptor beta chains follows, all from one sample in a study of human T cells and chemical hapten exposure. TCRdb used MiXCR to reprocess the RACE reads, holding one entry per CDR3 protein. The table includes tens of thousands of distinct CDR3 sequences, 8.5% detected once. This material consisted of whole blood, taken in connection with sensitization to the hapten diphenylcyclopropenone (DPC). The receptor set was obtained from a woman aged 50 to 60 with alopecia areata. Some clones in this sample may be carry-over from other donors' samples. The CDR3 runs from the conserved cysteine through the conserved F or W. D genes are given only for firm matches. Clone sizes are given selectively: once, few, many, or a class where the clone is expanded.

CDR3nt: TGTGCCAGCAGCTCGACAGGGGGAGCTAGCAATCAGCCCCAGCATTTT
CDR3aa: CASSSTGGASNQPQHF
d_gene: TRBD1
v_gene: TRBV7-2
abundance: many
j_gene: TRBJ1-5

CDR3nt: TGCGCCAGCAGCTACCGGGACGCACCAGAAACAGATACGCAGTATTTT
CDR3aa: CASSYRDAPETDTQYF
d_gene: -
v_gene: TRBV5-1
abundance: few
j_gene: TRBJ2-3

CDR3nt: TGCAGTGCTTTGACAGGCACGAACACTGAAGCTTTCTTT
CDR3aa: CSALTGTNTEAFF
d_gene: -
v_gene: TRBV20-1
abundance: many
j_gene: TRBJ1-1

CDR3nt: TGTGCCAGCAGCCTCCGGGGGGCGGTCGACGAGCAGTACTTC
CDR3aa: CASSLRGAVDEQYF
d_gene: -
v_gene: TRBV3-1
abundance: many
j_gene: TRBJ2-7

CDR3nt: TGTGCCAGCAGCCGTCAGGATCCAGCCAAAAACATTCAGTACTTC
CDR3aa: CASSRQDPAKNIQYF
d_gene: -
v_gene: TRBV7-9
abundance: few
j_gene: TRBJ2-4

CDR3nt: TGTGCCAGCAGCTTAGCCCTAGCGGTCCCATTCTCCTACGAGCAGTACTTC
CDR3aa: CASSLALAVPFSYEQYF
d_gene: TRBD2
v_gene: TRBV7-2
abundance: -
j_gene: TRBJ2-7

CDR3nt: TGTGCCAGTACCGGGACAGGGTACGACGAGCAGTACTTC
CDR3aa: CASTGTGYDEQYF
d_gene: TRBD1
v_gene: TRBV28
abundance: few
j_gene: TRBJ2-7

CDR3nt: TGTGCCAGCAGCTTTTACAGGGGAGTAGGCACTGAAGCTTTCTTT
CDR3aa: CASSFYRGVGTEAFF
d_gene: TRBD1
v_gene: TRBV7-2
abundance: many
j_gene: TRBJ1-1

CDR3nt: TGTGCCAGCAGCTCCCAAACAGGGGTGAAGTATGAAAAACTGTTTTTT
CDR3aa: CASSSQTGVKYEKLFF
d_gene: TRBD1
v_gene: TRBV13
abundance: few
j_gene: TRBJ1-4

CDR3nt: TGTGCCAGCGGACCGGCAGGGGGTCGCGAGCAGTACTTC
CDR3aa: CASGPAGGREQYF
d_gene: TRBD1
v_gene: TRBV2
abundance: few
j_gene: TRBJ2-7

CDR3nt: TGCAGCGTCCTTAGCGGATCAAGCACAGATACGCAGTATTTT
CDR3aa: CSVLSGSSTDTQYF
d_gene: -
v_gene: TRBV29-1
abundance: few
j_gene: TRBJ2-3

CDR3nt: TGTGCCAGCAGTTACTCCGTCGACAGACGCAATCAGCCCCAGCATTTT
CDR3aa: CASSYSVDRRNQPQHF
d_gene: -
v_gene: TRBV6-6
abundance: many
j_gene: TRBJ1-5

CDR3nt: TGTGCCTGGTCCTCTATTAGGACCCAGGGGCCCCATCAGCCCCAGCATTTT
CDR3aa: CAWSSIRTQGPHQPQHF
d_gene: -
v_gene: TRBV30
abundance: -
j_gene: TRBJ1-5

CDR3nt: TGTGCCAGCAGTCCTCAGACGGTTCCCGGGGAGCTGTTTTTT
CDR3aa: CASSPQTVPGELFF
d_gene: -
v_gene: TRBV6-5
abundance: -
j_gene: TRBJ2-2

CDR3nt: TGTGCCAGCAGCCCGGCTAGCGGGGACGAGCAGTACTTC
CDR3aa: CASSPASGDEQYF
d_gene: TRBD2
v_gene: TRBV4-2
abundance: few
j_gene: TRBJ2-7

CDR3nt: TGCAGTGCCGCCGATGCCGGGACGTCCCCCGGGAAACTGTTTTTT
CDR3aa: CSAADAGTSPGKLFF
d_gene: -
v_gene: TRBV20-1
abundance: -
j_gene: TRBJ1-4

CDR3nt: TGTGCTAGTGGTGACATTACAGGGGGCGTAAAAGGCTACACCTTC
CDR3aa: CASGDITGGVKGYTF
d_gene: TRBD1
v_gene: TRBV12-5
abundance: many
j_gene: TRBJ1-2

CDR3nt: TGTGCCAGCAGTCCCACTAGGGGACAGGGGGGCAATCAGCCCCAGCATTTT
CDR3aa: CASSPTRGQGGNQPQHF
d_gene: TRBD1
v_gene: TRBV28
abundance: -
j_gene: TRBJ1-5

CDR3nt: TGCAGTGCTCTGGACGGTGGAAATCAGCCCCAGCATTTT
CDR3aa: CSALDGGNQPQHF
d_gene: -
v_gene: TRBV20-1
abundance: -
j_gene: TRBJ1-5

CDR3nt: TGTGCCTGGAGTCCCGGACTAGCGCCACAAGAGACCCAGTACTTC
CDR3aa: CAWSPGLAPQETQYF
d_gene: TRBD2
v_gene: TRBV30
abundance: few
j_gene: TRBJ2-5

CDR3nt: TGTGCCAGCAGCTTTTCTGGGCCTAGAGAGTTCTTC
CDR3aa: CASSFSGPREFF
d_gene: -
v_gene: TRBV7-9
abundance: few
j_gene: TRBJ2-1

CDR3nt: TGTGCCAGCAGCCGGACTAGCGGGGCCAACTCCTACAATGAGCAGTTCTTC
CDR3aa: CASSRTSGANSYNEQFF
d_gene: TRBD2
v_gene: TRBV6-5
abundance: few
j_gene: TRBJ2-1

CDR3nt: TGTGCCAGCACCGAAAGGTTCAGCTCTGGGGCCAACGTCCTGACTTTC
CDR3aa: CASTERFSSGANVLTF
d_gene: -
v_gene: TRBV2
abundance: -
j_gene: TRBJ2-6

CDR3nt: TGTGCCAGCAGTTCCTCCGGTCAGCCCCAGCATTTT
CDR3aa: CASSSSGQPQHF
d_gene: -
v_gene: TRBV5-6
abundance: -
j_gene: TRBJ1-5

CDR3nt: TGTGCCAGCAGCCCGAGCGGGACAACTAGCTACGAGCAGTACTTC
CDR3aa: CASSPSGTTSYEQYF
d_gene: -
v_gene: TRBV11-2
abundance: many
j_gene: TRBJ2-7

CDR3nt: TGCAGTGCGGAACAGGGGGTCAATCAGCCCCAGCATTTT
CDR3aa: CSAEQGVNQPQHF
d_gene: TRBD1
v_gene: TRBV20-1
abundance: many
j_gene: TRBJ1-5

CDR3nt: TGTGCCAGCAGTGTAGCGGGAGAAGGCGGGGAGCAGTTCTTC
CDR3aa: CASSVAGEGGEQFF
d_gene: TRBD2
v_gene: TRBV6-1
abundance: -
j_gene: TRBJ2-1